The entry below describes one T cell receptor (beta chain). This CDR3 is built from 14 residues. Germline assignment: CDR1 SGHTA and CDR2 FQGNSA. Trimming stripped 2 bases from V and 8 bases from J, with 15 bases between. TCRdb's table, derived via immunoSEQ multiplex PCR, lists solely in-frame clones and lacks some. The data contain under 85,000 clones, around 88% of them singletons. The data originate from a study of blood T cell repertoires in COVID-19. The chain recombines TRBV7-2 with TRBJ1-2; the D gene is possibly TRBD1 (5 bases). Sequencing was performed on peripheral blood. The sequence was collected from an elderly woman with active or convalescent COVID-19. The CDR3 protein is CASSLTGEGRGYTF. The CDR3 coding sequence is TGTGCCAGCAGCTTAACGGGAGAGGGGAGAGGCTACACCTTC.